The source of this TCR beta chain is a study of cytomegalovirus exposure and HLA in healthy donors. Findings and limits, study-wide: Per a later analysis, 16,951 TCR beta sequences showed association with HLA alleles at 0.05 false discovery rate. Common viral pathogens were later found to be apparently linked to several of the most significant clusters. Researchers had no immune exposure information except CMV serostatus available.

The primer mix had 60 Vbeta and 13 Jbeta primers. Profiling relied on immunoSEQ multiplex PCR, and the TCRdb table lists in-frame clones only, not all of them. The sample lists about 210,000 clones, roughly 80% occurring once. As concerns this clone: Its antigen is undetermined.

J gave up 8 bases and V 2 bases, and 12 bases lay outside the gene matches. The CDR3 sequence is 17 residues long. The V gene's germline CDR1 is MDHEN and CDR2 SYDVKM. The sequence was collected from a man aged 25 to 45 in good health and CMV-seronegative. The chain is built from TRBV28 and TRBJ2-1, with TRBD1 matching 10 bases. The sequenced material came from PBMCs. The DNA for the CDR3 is TGTGCCAGCAGTTTAGAAGCGCGGACAGGGGGTAGGGATGAGCAGTTCTTC. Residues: CASSLEARTGGRDEQFF. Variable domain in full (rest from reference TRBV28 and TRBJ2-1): DVKVTQSSRYLVKRTGEKVFLECVQDMDHENMFWYRQDPGLGLRLIYFSYDVKMKEKGDIPEGYSVSREKKERFSLILESASTNQTSMYLCASSLEARTGGRDEQFFGPGTRLTVL.